The clone carrying this TCR beta chain was detected many times. Its target is unknown. Cells sorted as Tregs were CD4+, CD25+ and CD127-/low. General study points: Tumor memory CD4+ T cell TCR gene usage was found to cluster with blood and lymph node memory CD4+ cells and with lymph node naive CD4+ cells.

The CDR3 extends over 13 amino acids. Trimming pared 4 bases from V and 4 bases from J, leaving 11 bases between. Germline CDR1 and CDR2: SEHNR and FQNEAQ (reference sequence). Semi-nested PCR with Nested Universal Primer A followed constant-region reverse priming of full-length variable regions. TCRdb fed the 5' RACE reads into MiXCR, producing one record per CDR3 protein. Of 50,000 to 65,000 distinct CDR3 sequences listed, around 20% are singletons. V and J are TRBV7-9 and TRBJ2-7; D uncertain. This receptor was obtained from a female donor with breast cancer. Sequencing input: tumor-infiltrating Tregs sorted from the breast tumor. The CDR3: CASSSGRIYEQYF. CDR3 in DNA: TGTGCCAGCAGCTCCGGACGGATATACGAGCAGTACTTC.